The following is a TCR beta chain sequence with its context. This clonotype occurred many times. Its antigen remains undetermined. No much larger clone exists at a distance of one base, and base qualities are not known. The data derive from a study of T cells in Graves' hyperthyroidism and ophthalmopathy (dated by TCRdb to the late 2010s). Concerning the study at large: Peripheral blood samples were taken at the time of initial diagnosis, prior to any treatment. A discovery cohort of about a hundred patients, approximately 45 with Graves' ophthalmopathy and 57 with stable Graves' hyperthyroidism, was used to find distinguishing TCR V-J signatures. An independent validation cohort of around 19 hyperthyroidism patients and approximately 16 patients who later progressed to ophthalmopathy tested prospective prediction of ophthalmopathy. The roughly 100 discovery patients were divided at random into training and test sets in a 7:3 ratio. Thyroid tissue and blood T-cell repertoires from more than 5 Graves' hyperthyroidism patients were also compared in the study. After blood sampling, hyperthyroidism patients were treated with methimazole at a starting dose of 30 mg daily, and ophthalmopathy patients were treated with high-dose intravenous methylprednisolone. According to the paper, TCR Vbeta CDR3 sequencing was carried out on some 130 peripheral blood samples, which came from 40 to 45 ophthalmopathy, 80 or so hyperthyroidism and some 17 progressor patients.

The paper as a whole reports these results and caveats: No statistical method was used to set the sample size in advance, and investigators knew the group allocation. In validation, progression to ophthalmopathy was predicted by the model with nearly 71% sensitivity and 72% to 80% specificity, a median of around 6.5 months before onset. A 13 V-J signature model separated ophthalmopathy from stable hyperthyroidism, with around 88% sensitivity and roughly 81% specificity in cross-validation and 80%/75% in testing. Most expanded thyroid clonotypes (frequency above 0.001) were also detected in blood, a finding suggesting that blood repertoires may reflect thyroid immune responses.

Hyperthyroidism patients were newly diagnosed, with disease duration under 2 months, and aged 18 to 65 years. Patients with uncontrolled infections, other autoimmune diseases, pregnancy or lactation were excluded. Diagnoses were established on the basis of clinical symptoms, serum thyroxine and TRAb, thyroid ultrasound, and orbital computed tomography. Blood from progressor patients was drawn when they were first diagnosed with hyperthyroidism, before any ophthalmopathy symptoms appeared. Ficoll-Paque density gradient centrifugation was used to isolate PBMCs from 9.5 to 10 ml of fresh peripheral blood. Patients classed as progressors first received a Graves' hyperthyroidism diagnosis and then went on to develop ophthalmopathy during follow-up. Total RNA was extracted using Trizol reagent, and RNA quality was assessed on an Agilent 2100 Bioanalyzer. TCR beta CDR3 regions were amplified from RNA transcripts. The first round of RT-PCR for the TCR CDR3 was performed with the HTBI primer set and the Qiagen OneStep RT-PCR kit. Libraries were constructed in a second round of multiplex PCR, after which size selection and purification were performed. The libraries were sequenced on an Illumina HiSeq2000 using paired-end 100 bp reads. As for the original processing: Raw data were processed with SOAPnuke, discarding reads with adapters, uncalled bases, mean Phred below 15, or no exact constant-primer or identifier match. High-quality paired reads were merged with COPE v1.2.5, and unique nucleotide sequences were defined as clonotypes. Clonotypes were aligned to IMGT TRBV, TRBD and TRBJ reference segments using MiTCR v1.1. Analysis was restricted to V-J combinations with a frequency above 0.0001, which covered 99.2% of repertoires. The TCS score was defined as F50 (clonal expansion) divided by E x V (chaos), with BLOSUM62-based TCRdist calculated between CDR3 peptides within each V-J. Welch's t-statistics and random forest reduced 514 V-J features to 13, which were used in a naive Bayes classifier (R e1071). The public reads were run again by TCRdb, first through fastp at Q25 and then through MiXCR, and only productive beta chains were kept. Under each unique CDR3 protein, matching rows form one entry showing the most common genes and DNA. TCRdb, not the original authors, processed these V and J calls. Present in this sample are roughly 500,000 distinct CDR3 sequences, approximately 15% of which were seen just once. The leading ten clones occupy roughly 5.5% of the sample.

The clonotype originates from a woman between 25 and 40 years old with Graves' hyperthyroidism that later progressed to Graves' ophthalmopathy. Sequencing input: blood.

The nucleotides read TGTGCCTGGATTTTTAGCGTTTCGAACACCGGGGAGCTGTTTTTT. Its translation reads: CAWIFSVSNTGELFF. This receptor chain uses TRBV30 and TRBJ2-2; TRBD2 is possibly the D segment (5 matching bases). The cysteine opens and the phenylalanine closes a CDR3 of 15 amino acids. Of the read, only the CDR3 DNA is kept; its 45 bases are in frame from base 1. Deletion took 4 bases off V and 0 bases off J, with a span of 12 bases between the germline ends. As encoded in the germline V gene (reference sequence), CDR1 is GTSNPN while CDR2 is SVGIG.